Sequencing of this T cell receptor beta chain was carried out in a study of ipilimumab plus nivolumab after autologous stem cell transplantation. TCRdb's copy holds only in-frame clones and misses some; the assay was immunoSEQ multiplex PCR. The data contain 15,000 or so clones, about 65% of them singletons. The germline V gene has CDR1 SGHRS and CDR2 YFSETQ. The CDR3 has 16 amino acids. The V end was cut by 0 bases, the J end by 4 bases, with 16 bases between. The source of this sequence is a male donor with diffuse large B-cell lymphoma. V is TRBV5-1 and J is TRBJ1-1; D is perhaps TRBD1 (6 bases). The specimen comprised PBMCs, sampled in a trial of ipilimumab plus nivolumab as post-transplant consolidation. DNA of the CDR3: TGCGCCAGCAGCTTGGATGGGGGGCCATCCGGCACTGAAGCTTTCTTT. Amino acids: CASSLDGGPSGTEAFF.